This paragraph covers one T cell receptor (beta chain) sequence. Germline values: CDR1 KGHSH, CDR2 LQKENI. This CDR3 is built from 15 residues. With 0 bases removed from V and 4 bases from J, the gap between germline ends came to 10 bases. Treatment: roughly 20 received Ad26.COV2.S at low or high dose, single or two shots; 5 received placebo; per-sample allocation not given. Sampling happened 63 days after the first vaccine or placebo injection. The sample belongs to a study of Ad26.COV2.S vaccination and SARS-CoV-2 variants. Overall study context: Once or twice, 56 days apart, Ad26.COV2.S was delivered intramuscularly.

Method: immunoSEQ multiplex PCR; TCRdb's copy keeps in-frame clones and lacks some. The sample shows about 250,000 clones, around 90% of them seen only once. The rearrangement links TRBV18 to TRBJ1-3; no definite D call. The specimen comprised peripheral blood, sampled in a trial of Ad26.COV2.S vaccine versus placebo. This TCR derives from a person between 18 and 59 years old who received the Ad26.COV2.S COVID-19 vaccine or a placebo. Here the CDR3 reads CASSPPRPPGNTIYF. CDR3 DNA: TGTGCCAGCTCACCACCCCGTCCGCCCGGAAACACCATATATTTT. The full variable domain, completed using reference TRBV18 and TRBJ1-3, is NAGVMQNPRHLVRRRGQEARLRCSPMKGHSHVYWYRQLPEEGLKFMVYLQKENIIDESGMPKERFSAEFPKEGPSILRIQQVVRGDSAAYFCASSPPRPPGNTIYFGEGSWLTVV.